This TCR beta chain was retrieved from a study of T cell clonotyping in hematopoietic cell transplantation. Produced via immunoSEQ multiplex PCR; TCRdb's table is partial and in-frame only. The sample consists of more than 3,000 clones, around 79% of them appearing once. The length of the CDR3 is 15 residues. V was pared by 4 bases and J by 17 bases, with 26 bases between. Germline CDR1 reads SNHLY; CDR2 reads FYNNEI. The chain carries TRBV2 and TRBJ1-4, with TRBD1 as a possible D gene (6 bases). The sample consisted of peripheral blood mononuclear cells, taken at the time of graft-versus-host disease after allogeneic stem cell transplant. The receptor was isolated from a female patient in her forties or fifties who had an allogeneic stem cell transplant from an unrelated donor, so the T cells may come from the graft donor. Some clones in this sample may be carry-over from other donors' samples. For the CDR3, the DNA is TGTGCCAGCAGTGGACACCTTCCGGGGGCCGAAGGCTTTTTTTTT. It translates to CASSGHLPGAEGFFF.